The 5 T cell receptor beta chains below all came from one sample that was sequenced in a study of shared clonotypes between healthy human individuals. Here immunoSEQ multiplex PCR was the method, and the copy in TCRdb shows in-frame clones only, minus some. The sample lists about a million clones, about 75% occurring once. Sequencing was performed on memory CD4+ T cells sorted from blood. Subset defined: CD45RA-negative fraction. These TCRs come from a man between 18 and 35 years old in good health.

V and J are TRBV5-8 and TRBJ2-7; TRBD1 agrees at 10 bases. CDR3 length: 15 residues. V was clipped by 0 bases and J by 3 bases; unmatched bases: 3. In germline, CDR1 is SGHTS, CDR2 YDEGEE. CDR3: CASSLGQGAVYEQYF. CDR3 nucleotides: TGTGCCAGCAGCTTGGGACAGGGGGCCGTCTACGAGCAGTACTTC. The full variable domain, its missing parts supplied by reference TRBV5-8 and TRBJ2-7, is EAGVTQSPTHLIKTRGQQATLRCSPISGHTSVYWYQQALGLGLQFLLWYDEGEERNRGNFPPRFSGRQFPNYSSELNVNALELEDSALYLCASSLGQGAVYEQYFGPGTRLTVT.

This chain connects TRBV5-1 to TRBJ2-7; TRBD2 is a possible D gene (6 bases). The V end lost 1 base, the J end lost 7 bases, and 18 bases lay between the germline ends. The CDR3 loop spans 15 amino acids. Germline CDR1 is SGHRS and CDR2 is YFSETQ. The CDR3, as DNA: TGCGCCAGCAGCTTGATTCTCGGGAGTGGAGGGGAGCAGTACTTC. This translates into CASSLILGSGGEQYF.

As for this clone: Different DNA sequences within this sample yield the same CDR3. V is TRBV7-2 and J is TRBJ1-1, with unresolved D. Per germline, CDR1 SGHTA and CDR2 FQGNSA. The CDR3 has 14 amino acids. V was clipped by 2 bases and J by 0 bases, with 7 bases between them. The CDR3 DNA sequence: TGTGCCAGCAGCTTATTGGGTATGAACACTGAAGCTTTCTTT. As protein: CASSLLGMNTEAFF.

This chain uses TRBV5-1 with TRBJ2-5, with no clear D. The germline gives CDR1 SGHRS, CDR2 YFSETQ. This CDR3 region has 15 residues. The V and J ends lost 0 bases and 2 bases respectively, with 11 bases between them. The CDR3 DNA is TGCGCCAGCAGCTTGGGGTCAGGAGCACAAGAGACCCAGTACTTC. This translates into CASSLGSGAQETQYF.

The chain carries TRBV7-8 and TRBJ2-1; D is undetermined. The V end was cut by 1 base, the J end by 8 bases, with 9 bases between. The CDR3 is 13 amino acids. Germline V lookup: CDR1 SGHVS, CDR2 FQNEAQ. The CDR3 nucleotides are TGTGCCAGCAGCTTAGGAGGAGTCGATGAGCAGTTCTTC. Amino acids: CASSLGGVDEQFF.